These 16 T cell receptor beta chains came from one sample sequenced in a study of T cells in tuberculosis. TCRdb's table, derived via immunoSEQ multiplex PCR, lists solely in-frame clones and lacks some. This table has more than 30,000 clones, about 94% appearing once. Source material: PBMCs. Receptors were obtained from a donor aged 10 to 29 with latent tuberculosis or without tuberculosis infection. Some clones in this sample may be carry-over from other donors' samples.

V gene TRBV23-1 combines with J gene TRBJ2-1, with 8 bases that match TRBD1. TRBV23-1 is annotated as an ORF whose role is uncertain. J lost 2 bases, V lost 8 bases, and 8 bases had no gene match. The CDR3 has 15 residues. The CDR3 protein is CASGWTGCAYNEQFF. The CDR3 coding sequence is TGCGCCAGCGGATGGACAGGGTGCGCCTACAATGAGCAGTTCTTC.

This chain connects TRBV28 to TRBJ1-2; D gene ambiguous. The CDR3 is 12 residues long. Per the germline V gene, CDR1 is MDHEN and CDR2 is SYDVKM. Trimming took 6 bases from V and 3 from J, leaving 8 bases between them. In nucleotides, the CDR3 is TGTGCCAGCAGCGAGGGATACTATGGCTACACCTTC. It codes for CASSEGYYGYTF.

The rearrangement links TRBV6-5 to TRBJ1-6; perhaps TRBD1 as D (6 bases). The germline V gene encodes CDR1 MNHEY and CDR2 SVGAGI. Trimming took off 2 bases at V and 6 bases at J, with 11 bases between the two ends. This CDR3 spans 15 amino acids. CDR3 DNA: TGTGCCAGCAGTTACGCCGGGGGGCGTAATTCACCCCTCCACTTT. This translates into CASSYAGGRNSPLHF.

The CDR3 nucleotides read TGTGCCAGCAGTTGGACTAGCGGTTACGAGCAGTACTTC. It specifies CASSWTSGYEQYF. This chain uses TRBV27 with TRBJ2-7; 10 bases are a match to TRBD2. CDR1 is MNHEY and CDR2 is SMNVEV in the germline V gene (reference sequence). The length of the CDR3 is 13 residues. With V trimmed by 4 bases and J by 4 bases, 1 base remained unmatched.

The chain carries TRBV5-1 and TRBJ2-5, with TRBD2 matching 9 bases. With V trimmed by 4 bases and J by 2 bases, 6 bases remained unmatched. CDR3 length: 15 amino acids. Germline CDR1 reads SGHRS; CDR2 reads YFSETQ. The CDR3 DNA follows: TGCGCCAGCAGCCCCACTAGCGGGTTACAAGAGACCCAGTACTTC. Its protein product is CASSPTSGLQETQYF.

CDR3 nucleotide sequence: TGCGCCAGCAGTGAATCGGGGATTCGGACAGATACGCAGTATTTT. Residues: CASSESGIRTDTQYF. V and J are TRBV10-1 and TRBJ2-3, with D possibly matching TRBD2 (5 bases). This CDR3 has 15 residues. Trimming cost V 3 bases and J 3 bases, with 13 bases left between them. Per the germline V gene, CDR1 is WNHNN and CDR2 is SYGVQD (reference sequence).

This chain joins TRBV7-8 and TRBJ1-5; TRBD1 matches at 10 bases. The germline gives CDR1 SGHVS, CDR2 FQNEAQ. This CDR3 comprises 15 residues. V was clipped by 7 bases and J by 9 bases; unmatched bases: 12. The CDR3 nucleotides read TGTGCCAGCAACCCGGGACAGGGGATCGGGGGGCCCCAGCATTTT. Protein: CASNPGQGIGGPQHF.

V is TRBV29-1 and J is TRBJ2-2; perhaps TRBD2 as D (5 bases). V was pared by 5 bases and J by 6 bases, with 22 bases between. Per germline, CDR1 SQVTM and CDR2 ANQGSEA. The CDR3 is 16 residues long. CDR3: CSVHAAEGSAAGELFF. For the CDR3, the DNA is TGCAGCGTTCACGCCGCAGAGGGATCAGCCGCCGGGGAGCTGTTTTTT.

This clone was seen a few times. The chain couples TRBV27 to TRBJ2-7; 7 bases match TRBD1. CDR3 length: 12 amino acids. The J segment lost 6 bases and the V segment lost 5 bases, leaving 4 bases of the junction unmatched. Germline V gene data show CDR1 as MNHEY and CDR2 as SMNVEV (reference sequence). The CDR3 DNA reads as TGTGCCAGCAGTCACAGGGGCAGCGAGCAGTACTTC. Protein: CASSHRGSEQYF.

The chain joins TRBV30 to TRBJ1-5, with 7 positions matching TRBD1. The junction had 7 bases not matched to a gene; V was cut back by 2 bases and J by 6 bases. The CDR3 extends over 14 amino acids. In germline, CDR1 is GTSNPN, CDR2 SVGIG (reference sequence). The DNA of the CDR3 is TGTGCCTGGAGTACGACAGGGTCCCCTCAGCCCCAGCATTTT. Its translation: CAWSTTGSPQPQHF.

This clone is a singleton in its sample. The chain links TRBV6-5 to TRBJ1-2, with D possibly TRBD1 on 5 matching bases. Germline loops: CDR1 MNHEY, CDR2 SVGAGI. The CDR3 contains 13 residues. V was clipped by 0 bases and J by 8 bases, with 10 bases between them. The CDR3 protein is CASSYSRAWGYTF. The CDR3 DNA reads TGTGCCAGCAGTTACTCCAGGGCCTGGGGCTACACCTTC.

The CDR3 coding sequence is TGTGCCAGCAGCTTAGGCCGGGGGACCTATGGCTACACCTTC. This translates into CASSLGRGTYGYTF. J is TRBJ1-2 and V is TRBV11-2; D is possibly TRBD1 (5 bases). Germline loops: CDR1 SGHAT, CDR2 FQNNGV. V lost 1 base, J lost 4 bases, and 10 bases lay in between. The CDR3 has 14 amino acids. Full variable domain (rest looked up from reference TRBV11-2 and TRBJ1-2): EAGVAQSPRYKIIEKRQSVAFWCNPISGHATLYWYQQILGQGPKLLIQFQNNGVVDDSQLPKDRFSAERLKGVDSTLKIQPAKLEDSAVYLCASSLGRGTYGYTFGSGTRLTVV.

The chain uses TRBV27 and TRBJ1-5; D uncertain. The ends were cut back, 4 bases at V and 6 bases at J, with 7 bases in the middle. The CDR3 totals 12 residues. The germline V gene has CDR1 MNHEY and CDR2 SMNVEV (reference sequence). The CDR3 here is CASSSPGQPQHF. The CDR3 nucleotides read TGTGCCAGCAGTTCGCCGGGTCAGCCCCAGCATTTT.

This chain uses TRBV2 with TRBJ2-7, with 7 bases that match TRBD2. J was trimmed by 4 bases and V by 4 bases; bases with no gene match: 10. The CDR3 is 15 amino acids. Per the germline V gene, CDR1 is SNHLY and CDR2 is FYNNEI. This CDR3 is CASSGPFPGGYEQYF. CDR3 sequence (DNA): TGTGCCAGCAGTGGACCCTTTCCCGGGGGGTACGAGCAGTACTTC.

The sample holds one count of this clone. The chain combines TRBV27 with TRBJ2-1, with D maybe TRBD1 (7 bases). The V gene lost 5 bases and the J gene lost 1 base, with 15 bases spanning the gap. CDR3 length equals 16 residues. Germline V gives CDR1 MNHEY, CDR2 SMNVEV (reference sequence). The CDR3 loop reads CASSTPQGRSYNEQFF. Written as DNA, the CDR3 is TGTGCCAGCAGTACCCCACAGGGGAGGTCCTACAATGAGCAGTTCTTC.

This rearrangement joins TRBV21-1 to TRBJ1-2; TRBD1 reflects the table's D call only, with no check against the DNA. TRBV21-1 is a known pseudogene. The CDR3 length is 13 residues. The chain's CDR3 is CASSKLSGLGYTF. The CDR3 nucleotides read TGTGCCAGCAGCAAACTTTCAGGTCTAGGCTACACCTTC.